This section outlines one TCR beta chain sequence together with its context. The entry originates in a study of blood T cell repertoires in COVID-19. Background on the study: Sample material is recorded as cDNA or gDNA derived from T cells, B-cell-depleted T cells, or PBMCs.

Assay used: immunoSEQ multiplex PCR; TCRdb lists only in-frame clones, some missing. This sample has hundreds of thousands of clones, with about 90% found just once. This CDR3 region has 15 residues. Germline CDR1 SGDLS, CDR2 YYNGEE. V lost 0 bases, J lost 3 bases, and 11 bases lay in between. The TCR originated in a man aged 18 to 30 with COVID-19, enrolled during active disease. Sequencing was performed on peripheral blood. The chain carries TRBV9 and TRBJ2-3; the D gene is possibly TRBD2 (6 bases). CDR3 sequence (DNA): TGTGCCAGCAGCGTAGGGGCGGGAAATACAGATACGCAGTATTTT. It yields the protein CASSVGAGNTDTQYF.